This T cell receptor beta chain was recovered during a study of PD-1 blockade in classical Hodgkin lymphoma. Study-level findings and limits: Patients newly diagnosed and complete responders had comparable baseline diversity.

Regarding this clone: Its antigen remains unknown.

TCRdb's table, derived via immunoSEQ multiplex PCR, lists solely in-frame clones and lacks some. Here the sample spans approximately 20,000 clones, around three quarters being singletons. This CDR3 has 12 residues. Germline lookup yields CDR1 MNHEY and CDR2 SMNVEV (reference sequence). Trimming pared 7 bases from V and 6 bases from J, leaving 11 bases between. Each patient relapsed following autologous stem cell transplantation, and prior brentuximab vedotin exposure differed. The source material was peripheral blood mononuclear cells (PBMCs), sampled before the second cycle of nivolumab. The rearrangement links TRBV27 to TRBJ2-3; the D is unclear. The TCR sequence derives from a human donor with classical Hodgkin lymphoma. The CDR3 region has the DNA TGTGCCAGCACCCAAACTGGGGATACGCAGTATTTT. This sequence encodes CASTQTGDTQYF.